A selection of T cell receptor beta chains follows, all from one sample in a study of shared clonotypes between healthy human individuals. TCRdb's copy holds only in-frame clones and misses some; the assay was immunoSEQ multiplex PCR. The table includes fewer than 700,000 clones, approximately 96% detected once. The source material was naive CD8+ T cells sorted from blood. These receptors all come from a woman aged 30 to 39 in good health. Both conserved end residues are part of each CDR3. D genes are given only for firm matches. For some rows the clone size is stated as once, few or many, or as a class when expanded; others skip it.

d_gene | abundance | j_gene | v_gene | CDR3aa | CDR3nt
TRBD2 | . | TRBJ2-7 | TRBV27 | CASSLSGLAMIYEQYF | TGTGCCAGCAGTTTATCGGGACTAGCGATGATCTACGAGCAGTACTTC
TRBD1 | . | TRBJ1-6 | TRBV4-1 | CASSQDPQGAFSPLHF | TGCGCCAGCAGCCAAGATCCGCAGGGGGCGTTTTCACCCCTCCACTTT
. | . | TRBJ2-7 | TRBV28 | CASSLLPPLEQYF | TGTGCCAGCAGTTTGTTACCTCCCCTCGAGCAGTACTTC
TRBD2 | . | TRBJ2-7 | TRBV27 | CASSLQASGRIREQYF | TGTGCCAGCAGTTTACAGGCTAGCGGGAGAATACGGGAGCAGTACTTC
TRBD2 | . | TRBJ2-7 | TRBV30 | CAWSVAGESYEQYF | TGTGCCTGGAGTGTAGCGGGGGAATCCTACGAGCAGTACTTC
. | . | TRBJ2-1 | TRBV7-9 | CASSSIPEVNEQFF | TGTGCCAGCAGCTCCATTCCTGAAGTAAATGAGCAGTTCTTC
. | once | TRBJ2-7 | TRBV28 | CASSLQRTLYEQYF | TGTGCCAGCAGCCTGCAGAGGACTCTCTACGAGCAGTACTTC
TRBD2 | . | TRBJ2-3 | TRBV2 | CASSEQTSGRTDTQYF | TGTGCCAGCAGTGAACAGACTAGCGGGCGCACAGATACGCAGTATTTT
TRBD2 | . | TRBJ2-1 | TRBV10-3 | CAISGREGYSYNEQFF | TGTGCCATCTCCGGAAGGGAGGGCTACTCCTACAATGAGCAGTTCTTC
. | . | TRBJ2-7 | TRBV6-5 | CASSYSNRAYEQYF | TGTGCCAGCAGTTACTCGAATCGAGCCTACGAGCAGTACTTC
TRBD2 | . | TRBJ2-3 | TRBV10-1 | CASSTGTSVPSTDTQYF | TGCGCCAGCAGTACCGGGACTAGCGTTCCTAGCACAGATACGCAGTATTTT
. | once | TRBJ2-1 | TRBV27 | CASISGGPYNEQFF | TGTGCCAGCATCAGTGGAGGGCCCTACAATGAGCAGTTCTTC
. | . | TRBJ1-3 | TRBV7-3 | CASSSYLLSRRGNTIYF | TGTGCCAGCAGCTCCTACCTATTGTCAAGACGGGGAAACACCATATATTTT
. | . | TRBJ1-4 | TRBV7-2 | CASSPVARTGGEKLFF | TGTGCCAGCAGCCCGGTCGCGAGGACCGGTGGGGAAAAACTGTTTTTT
TRBD2 | . | TRBJ2-7 | TRBV6-5 | CASSTGRTYEQYF | TGTGCCAGCAGTACCGGGAGGACCTACGAGCAGTACTTC
. | few | TRBJ2-7 | TRBV7-9 | CASSLGHGREQYF | TGTGCCAGCAGCTTAGGTCACGGACGCGAGCAGTACTTC
. | . | TRBJ2-1 | TRBV25-1 | CASSERGYDEQFF | TGTGCCAGCAGTGAACGGGGTTATGATGAGCAGTTCTTC
. | . | TRBJ1-1 | TRBV7-6 | CASSPSNLAFF | TGTGCCAGCAGCCCCAGTAACTTGGCTTTCTTT
. | once | TRBJ2-3 | TRBV7-3 | CASSSTGSYTDTQYF | TGTGCCAGCAGCTCGACCGGGTCCTACACAGATACGCAGTATTTT
. | . | TRBJ2-7 | TRBV5-5 | CASSSRPGSTYEQYF | TGTGCCAGCAGCTCCCGTCCGGGCAGTACCTACGAGCAGTACTTC
TRBD1 | . | TRBJ2-7 | TRBV19 | CASSIGTGKFDEQYF | TGTGCCAGTAGTATTGGGACAGGGAAGTTCGACGAGCAGTACTTC
TRBD1 | . | TRBJ1-2 | TRBV2 | CASSGGQGAFHGYTF | TGTGCCAGCAGTGGCGGACAGGGGGCCTTTCATGGCTACACCTTC
TRBD1 | . | TRBJ1-1 | TRBV5-4 | CASSYGQGFTEAFF | TGTGCCAGCAGCTACGGACAGGGGTTCACTGAAGCTTTCTTT
. | . | TRBJ1-4 | TRBV14 | CASSLCLRWEKLFF | TGTGCCAGCAGCCTTTGTCTTAGATGGGAAAAACTGTTTTTT
TRBD2 | . | TRBJ2-7 | TRBV11-2 | CASSPRMSGNEQYF | TGTGCCAGCAGCCCGCGAATGAGCGGGAACGAGCAGTACTTC
. | . | TRBJ1-5 | TRBV28 | CASSFFGVSNQPQHF | TGTGCCAGCAGTTTTTTCGGGGTTAGCAATCAGCCCCAGCATTTT
. | . | TRBJ1-2 | TRBV27 | CASSPQPDYGYTF | TGTGCCAGCAGTCCACAGCCAGACTATGGCTACACCTTC
. | . | TRBJ2-1 | TRBV4-2 | CASSPPSNHNEQFF | TGTGCCAGCAGCCCCCCCTCGAATCACAATGAGCAGTTCTTC
TRBD2 | . | TRBJ2-7 | TRBV14 | CASSQVRASGDKQYF | TGTGCCAGCAGCCAAGTTCGCGCTAGCGGAGACAAGCAGTACTTC
TRBD2 | . | TRBJ2-1 | TRBV9 | CASSAHRTSGIYNEQFF | TGTGCCAGCAGCGCCCATCGAACTAGCGGGATTTACAATGAGCAGTTCTTC
TRBD1 | . | TRBJ1-2 | TRBV27 | CASTAGTGYGYTF | TGTGCCAGCACCGCCGGGACAGGCTATGGCTACACCTTC
. | . | TRBJ2-1 | TRBV19 | CASTPWVNSKDEQFF | TGTGCCAGTACCCCCTGGGTGAACTCGAAGGATGAGCAGTTCTTC
TRBD1 | . | TRBJ1-2 | TRBV5-6 | CASRPGQGFDGYTF | TGTGCCAGCAGACCCGGACAGGGGTTCGATGGCTACACCTTC
TRBD1 | . | TRBJ2-7 | TRBV28 | CASSGRQGSYEQYF | TGTGCCAGCAGCGGCAGACAGGGCTCCTACGAGCAGTACTTC
TRBD1 | . | TRBJ2-7 | TRBV6-6 | CASSYAGQAYEQYF | TGTGCCAGCAGTTACGCGGGACAGGCCTACGAGCAGTACTTC
TRBD2 | . | TRBJ2-1 | TRBV27 | CASSSGTSGMSGQFF | TGTGCCAGCAGTTCCGGGACTAGCGGGATGTCGGGGCAGTTCTTC